Listed here are 16 T cell receptor beta chains from one sample, sequenced in a study of shared clonotypes between healthy human individuals. Sequencing was performed with immunoSEQ multiplex PCR; in TCRdb, only in-frame clones are kept and a portion is missing. This table holds more than 2,000,000 clones, about 92% found once. Input material: naive CD4+ T cells from PBMCs. Subset of the sample: CD45RA+ positively selected. The receptors were sampled from a man aged 18 to 30 in good health. Some clones in this sample may be carry-over from other donors' samples.

Turning to this clone: Other nucleotide sequences from this sample produce the same CDR3. This chain connects TRBV10-3 to TRBJ2-1; 9 positions match TRBD2. Germline CDR1 reads ENHRY; CDR2 reads SYGVKD. Trimming cost V 0 bases and J 3 bases; bases outside gene matches: 3. The CDR3 extends over 16 amino acids. The CDR3 nucleotides read TGTGCCATCAGTGAGTCTACTAGCGGGCGCTACAATGAGCAGTTCTTC. Translation gives CAISESTSGRYNEQFF.

Details on this clone: The same CDR3 also results from other DNA sequences found in this sample. The V gene is TRBV19, the J gene TRBJ1-1, with a tentative D call TRBD1 (5 bases). Germline V lookup: CDR1 LNHDA, CDR2 SQIVND (reference sequence). The V and J ends lost 6 bases and 5 bases respectively, with 16 bases between them. The CDR3 spans 14 residues. Here the CDR3 reads CASSIGGRGTEAFF. In DNA, the CDR3 is TGTGCCAGTAGCATTGGGGGTAGAGGGACTGAAGCTTTCTTT.

V gene TRBV28 combines with J gene TRBJ1-1; a possible D gene is TRBD1 (6 bases). Germline V CDR1 and CDR2: MDHEN, SYDVKM. The ends were cut back, 4 bases at V and 9 bases at J, with 24 bases in the middle. This CDR3 comprises 16 residues. CDR3 in DNA: TGTGCCAGCAGTTCAGGAGGTCGAAGGGGGGCGAACCAAGCTTTCTTT. This encodes CASSSGGRRGANQAFF.

The chain employs TRBV6-1 and TRBJ1-2, with D unresolved. Trimming removed 2 bases from V and 1 base from J, with 17 bases in between. Germline V gene lookup returns CDR1 MNHNS and CDR2 SASEGT. This CDR3 has 17 amino acids. The CDR3 DNA reads as TGTGCCAGCAGTGAATTAGGACGGAGGAACTTTAACTATGGCTACACCTTC. It codes for CASSELGRRNFNYGYTF.

This clone was counted once. The chain links TRBV2 to TRBJ1-5; possible D gene TRBD1, 5 bases. The V and J ends lost 4 bases and 1 base respectively, with 11 bases between them. The germline V gene has CDR1 SNHLY and CDR2 FYNNEI. The CDR3 consists of 15 residues. This chain's CDR3 is CASSAWGDSNQPQHF. The CDR3, as DNA: TGTGCCAGCAGTGCTTGGGGGGACAGCAATCAGCCCCAGCATTTT.

This chain uses TRBV9 with TRBJ2-7, with D possibly being TRBD2 (6 bases). Germline assignment: CDR1 SGDLS and CDR2 YYNGEE. This CDR3 has 16 amino acids. Trimming removed 3 bases at V and 4 bases at J, with 20 bases between. The CDR3: CASSGGIHRAGYEQYF. The DNA for the CDR3 is TGTGCCAGCAGCGGGGGCATTCATAGGGCGGGATACGAGCAGTACTTC.

The rearrangement links TRBV25-1 to TRBJ2-1; TRBD1 matches 7 bases. The ends lost 4 bases at V and 8 bases at J; junction bases unmatched: 14. The CDR3 sequence is 16 residues long. Germline CDR1 reads MGHDK; CDR2 reads SYGVNS. The CDR3 sequence is CASSAHPKQGPHEQFF. CDR3 bases: TGTGCCAGCAGTGCCCACCCCAAACAGGGGCCCCATGAGCAGTTCTTC. Full variable domain (remainder filled in from reference TRBV25-1 and TRBJ2-1): EADIYQTPRYLVIGTGKKITLECSQTMGHDKMYWYQQDPGMELHLIHYSYGVNSTEKGDLSSESTVSRIRTEHFPLTLESARPSHTSQYLCASSAHPKQGPHEQFFGPGTRLTVL.

This chain links TRBV29-1 with TRBJ2-7; 7 bases are shared with TRBD1. With V trimmed by 4 bases and J by 0 bases, 15 bases remained unmatched. This CDR3 has 17 residues. The V gene's germline CDR1 is SQVTM and CDR2 ANQGSEA. DNA for the CDR3: TGCAGCGTTGTCATTAACCCGGGACAGAGGAGCTCCTACGAGCAGTACTTC. This codes for CSVVINPGQRSSYEQYF.

The rearrangement uses TRBV5-1 and TRBJ2-7; 10 bases fit TRBD2. Germline CDR1 is SGHRS and CDR2 is YFSETQ. J lost 5 bases, V lost 1 base, and 12 bases had no gene match. The CDR3 runs 17 residues. The CDR3 region has the DNA TGCGCCAGCAGCTTGCGGCCTAGCGGGAGCGGGTGGGACGAGCAGTACTTC. Its translation is CASSLRPSGSGWDEQYF. Full variable domain (outside the CDR3, taken from reference TRBV5-1 and TRBJ2-7): KAGVTQTPRYLIKTRGQQVTLSCSPISGHRSVSWYQQTPGQGLQFLFEYFSETQRNKGNFPGRFSGRQFSNSRSEMNVSTLELGDSALYLCASSLRPSGSGWDEQYFGPGTRLTVT.

The gene calls are TRBV6-5 and TRBJ2-7; maybe TRBD2 (6 bases). The CDR3 is made up of 13 amino acids. In germline, CDR1 is MNHEY, CDR2 SVGAGI. Trimming took off 6 bases at V and 6 bases at J, with 15 bases between the two ends. The CDR3 nucleotides are TGTGCCAGCAGCCGCGGACGGGGAGGCGAGCAGTACTTC. This codes for CASSRGRGGEQYF.

The chain is built from TRBV7-3 and TRBJ2-1; D call uncertain. CDR3 length: 16 amino acids. The germline CDR1 and CDR2 sequences are SGHTA and FQGTGA. V gave up 5 bases and J gave up 6 bases, with 20 bases separating them. Written as DNA, the CDR3 is TGTGCCAGCAGCCTGTCAGGACCCTCTCGCTTCAATGAGCAGTTCTTC. Protein product: CASSLSGPSRFNEQFF. The full variable domain, rest sourced from reference TRBV7-3 and TRBJ2-1, is GAGVSQTPSNKVTEKGKYVELRCDPISGHTALYWYRQSLGQGPEFLIYFQGTGAADDSGLPNDRFFAVRPEGSVSTLKIQRTERGDSAVYLCASSLSGPSRFNEQFFGPGTRLTVL.

The chain has TRBV18 and TRBJ2-5, with D possibly matching TRBD1 (6 bases). Per the germline V gene, CDR1 is KGHSH and CDR2 is LQKENI. V was shortened by 2 bases and J by 5 bases, with 15 bases between the two germline ends. The CDR3 length is 15 residues. The CDR3 sequence: CASSPIQGPLETQYF. The CDR3 DNA reads as TGTGCCAGCTCACCAATCCAGGGGCCGTTGGAGACCCAGTACTTC.

In this sample, this clone turned up once. The rearrangement joins TRBV28 to TRBJ2-7; D not certain. The CDR3 extends over 14 amino acids. Per the germline V gene, CDR1 is MDHEN and CDR2 is SYDVKM. Trimming removed 6 bases from V and 5 bases from J, with 17 bases in between. CDR3 sequence (DNA): TGTGCCAGCAGCCCCCCCCGCGTCTGGAACGAGCAGTACTTC. It codes for CASSPPRVWNEQYF. The variable domain in full, with the rest retrieved from reference TRBV28 and TRBJ2-7, is DVKVTQSSRYLVKRTGEKVFLECVQDMDHENMFWYRQDPGLGLRLIYFSYDVKMKEKGDIPEGYSVSREKKERFSLILESASTNQTSMYLCASSPPRVWNEQYFGPGTRLTVT.

This chain joins TRBV7-9 and TRBJ1-2; D uncertain. Germline CDR1 SEHNR, CDR2 FQNEAQ (reference sequence). The CDR3 length is 15 residues. V lost 1 base, J lost 0 bases, and 9 bases lay in between. The CDR3 spells CASSLGTDANYGYTF. CDR3 sequence (DNA): TGTGCCAGCAGCTTAGGGACGGACGCTAACTATGGCTACACCTTC.

The count of this clone is one. The genes are TRBV12-5 and TRBJ1-1; D perhaps matches TRBD1 (6 bases). Germline V lookup: CDR1 LGHNT, CDR2 FRNRAP. V lost 0 bases to trimming and J lost 0 bases, with 8 bases between them. CDR3 length: 15 residues. CDR3 bases: TGTGCTAGTGGTTTGGTACAGGGCCTGAACACTGAAGCTTTCTTT. Translation gives CASGLVQGLNTEAFF.

The V call is TRBV5-1, the J call TRBJ2-1; no reliable D call. Germline V gives CDR1 SGHRS, CDR2 YFSETQ. Between the trimmed V and J ends, which lost 0 bases and 6 bases, there was a span of 7 bases. The CDR3 loop spans 13 amino acids. CDR3 region: CASSLEPGNEQFF. In nucleotides, the CDR3 is TGCGCCAGCAGCTTGGAACCGGGCAATGAGCAGTTCTTC.